These 9 T cell receptor beta chains originate from one sample sequenced in a study of yellow fever vaccine responses in identical twins. Each CDR3 protein gets one entry after TCRdb re-called the RT-PCR reads with MiXCR. The repertoire holds about 19,000 distinct CDR3 sequences, with approximately 70% as singletons. Sequenced material: T cells from blood (PBMCs), unsorted or a sorted subset (not recorded which), taken before or after yellow fever vaccination (not recorded which). These receptors originate from a woman aged 18 to 35 who received the yellow fever vaccine.

A few counts support this clonotype. The chain combines TRBV7-8 with TRBJ1-5, with D perhaps TRBD1 (5 bases). V was cut by 0 bases and J by 1 base, with 10 bases left in between. Looked up from germline, CDR1 is SGHVS and CDR2 is FQNEAQ. The CDR3 extends over 16 amino acids. The CDR3 sequence: CASSLAGGTSNQPQHF. The CDR3, as DNA: TGTGCCAGCAGCTTAGCGGGGGGGACCAGCAATCAGCCCCAGCATTTT.

The chain joins TRBV5-6 to TRBJ2-5, with TRBD2 matching 12 bases. The CDR3 has 16 amino acids. The germline CDR1 and CDR2 sequences are SGHDT and YYEEEE. The J segment lost 7 bases and the V segment lost 4 bases, leaving 11 bases of the junction unmatched. The CDR3 is CASSQTSGSSKMTQYF. The CDR3 DNA follows: TGTGCCAGCAGCCAGACTAGCGGGAGCTCCAAGATGACCCAGTACTTC.

This sequence joins TRBV5-1 and TRBJ1-1, with D possibly TRBD1 on 5 matching bases. In germline, CDR1 is SGHRS, CDR2 YFSETQ. V gave up 2 bases and J gave up 1 base, with 9 bases separating them. This CDR3 is built from 14 residues. CDR3 bases: TGCGCCAGCAGCTTTGGGGACTCGAACACTGAAGCTTTCTTT. It yields the protein CASSFGDSNTEAFF. The whole variable domain, filled in from reference TRBV5-1 and TRBJ1-1, reads KAGVTQTPRYLIKTRGQQVTLSCSPISGHRSVSWYQQTPGQGLQFLFEYFSETQRNKGNFPGRFSGRQFSNSRSEMNVSTLELGDSALYLCASSFGDSNTEAFFGQGTRLTVV.

The rearrangement links TRBV29-1 to TRBJ2-1; D might be TRBD1 (6 bases). Trimming took off 7 bases at V and 6 bases at J, with 10 bases between the two ends. CDR3 length: 11 amino acids. CDR1 SQVTM and CDR2 ANQGSEA come from the germline V gene. CDR3 DNA sequence: TGCAGCGGAACAGGGCTCAATGAGCAGTTCTTC. Its translation: CSGTGLNEQFF.

The chain carries TRBV12-3 or TRBV12-4 and TRBJ2-7, with D perhaps matching TRBD1 (5 bases). The CDR3 consists of 12 residues. V gave up 2 bases and J gave up 5 bases, with 7 bases separating them. CDR3 sequence: CASSLRGHEQYF. CDR3 DNA sequence: TGTGCCAGCAGTTTAAGGGGCCACGAGCAGTACTTC.

Only a few counts were recorded for this clonotype. The chain joins TRBV24-1 to TRBJ2-3, with unresolved D. The CDR3 runs 13 residues. Trimming took off 4 bases at V and 2 bases at J, with 6 bases between the two ends. Germline V gene lookup returns CDR1 KGHDR and CDR2 SFDVKD. The CDR3 DNA follows: TGTGCCACCAGTGAACGATCCACAGATACGCAGTATTTT. This encodes CATSERSTDTQYF.

This clonotype was found a few times. The chain has TRBV7-9 and TRBJ2-7; maybe TRBD2 (6 bases). This CDR3 has 14 amino acids. Germline CDR1 is SEHNR and CDR2 is FQNEAQ (reference sequence). V shed 5 bases and J shed 0 bases, with 11 bases lying between them. The CDR3 sequence: CASSTPTSSYEQYF. The CDR3 nucleotides read TGTGCCAGCAGCACCCCGACTAGCTCCTACGAGCAGTACTTC.

The J gene is TRBJ2-1, the V gene TRBV7-3; no firm D call. V was shortened by 3 bases and J by 9 bases, with 9 bases between the two germline ends. Germline V CDR1 and CDR2: SGHTA, FQGTGA. This CDR3 has 12 residues. In DNA form, the CDR3 reads TGTGCCAGCAGCTTGCGCAGTGGTGAGCAGTTCTTC. Translated, it gives CASSLRSGEQFF. Complete variable domain (other parts from reference TRBV7-3 and TRBJ2-1): GAGVSQTPSNKVTEKGKYVELRCDPISGHTALYWYRQSLGQGPEFLIYFQGTGAADDSGLPNDRFFAVRPEGSVSTLKIQRTERGDSAVYLCASSLRSGEQFFGPGTRLTVL.

This chain joins TRBV20-1 and TRBJ1-4; a possible D gene is TRBD1 (5 bases). Trimming pared 6 bases from V and 8 bases from J, leaving 16 bases between. Germline assignment: CDR1 DFQATT and CDR2 SNEGSKA (reference sequence). The CDR3 sequence is 13 residues long. The CDR3 spells CSAKQVGSEKLFF. Here the CDR3 DNA reads TGCAGTGCCAAACAGGTTGGATCCGAAAAACTGTTTTTT.